These 3 T cell receptor beta chains originate from one sample sequenced in a study of blood T cell repertoires in COVID-19. Method: immunoSEQ multiplex PCR; TCRdb's copy keeps in-frame clones and lacks some. The sample carries some 76,000 clones, around nine tenths recorded once. Sequencing was carried out using peripheral blood. These receptors were taken from a woman aged 18-29 years with acute or convalescent COVID-19.

This chain joins TRBV27 and TRBJ2-7, with D possibly matching TRBD2 (6 bases). The V gene's germline CDR1 is MNHEY and CDR2 SMNVEV (reference sequence). The CDR3 sequence is 14 residues long. Between the trimmed V and J ends, which lost 3 bases and 0 bases, there was a span of 9 bases. DNA for the CDR3: TGTGCCAGCAGTTTGGCGCGGGGCTCCTACGAGCAGTACTTC. It encodes CASSLARGSYEQYF.

The chain is built from TRBV18 and TRBJ2-3, with TRBD2 as a possible D gene (6 bases). Trimming removed 3 bases at V and 4 bases at J, with 17 bases between. Germline assignment: CDR1 KGHSH and CDR2 LQKENI. The CDR3 is made up of 16 amino acids. The DNA for the CDR3 is TGTGCCAGCTCACCGGAGGCGCTAAGGAGGGCAGATACGCAGTATTTT. Its translation: CASSPEALRRADTQYF. Full variable domain (missing parts from reference TRBV18 and TRBJ2-3): NAGVMQNPRHLVRRRGQEARLRCSPMKGHSHVYWYRQLPEEGLKFMVYLQKENIIDESGMPKERFSAEFPKEGPSILRIQQVVRGDSAAYFCASSPEALRRADTQYFGPGTRLTVL.

The V and J genes are TRBV9 and TRBJ1-6; D is uncertain. Germline lookup yields CDR1 SGDLS and CDR2 YYNGEE. V was pared by 0 bases and J by 9 bases, with 7 bases between. This CDR3 is built from 13 residues. CDR3 residues: CASSVGGSSPLHF. As DNA, the CDR3 is TGTGCCAGCAGCGTAGGCGGGTCTTCACCCCTCCACTTT.